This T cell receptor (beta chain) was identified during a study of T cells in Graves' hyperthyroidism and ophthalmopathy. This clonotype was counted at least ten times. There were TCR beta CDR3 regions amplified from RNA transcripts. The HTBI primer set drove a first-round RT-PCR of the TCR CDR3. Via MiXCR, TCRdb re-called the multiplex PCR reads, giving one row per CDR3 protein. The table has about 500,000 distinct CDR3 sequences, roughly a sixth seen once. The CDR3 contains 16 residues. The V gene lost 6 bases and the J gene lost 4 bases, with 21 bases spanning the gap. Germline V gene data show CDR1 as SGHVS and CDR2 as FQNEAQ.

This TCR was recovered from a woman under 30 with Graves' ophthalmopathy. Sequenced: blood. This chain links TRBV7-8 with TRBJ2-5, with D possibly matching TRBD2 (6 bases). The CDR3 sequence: CASRSKGGRVGETQYF. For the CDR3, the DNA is TGTGCCAGCAGGTCGAAAGGAGGGAGAGTGGGAGAGACCCAGTACTTC.